This note documents a single TCR beta chain sequence. Source study methods: Reference gene primer amplification gave estimated nucleated cell counts. TCRdb keeps only in-frame clones here, not all; method: immunoSEQ multiplex PCR. V and J calls and clone size are those listed in that table; D and trimming were worked out from the DNA. The sample has fewer than 200,000 clones; roughly 76% are singletons. The data were taken from a study of blood T cell repertoires in COVID-19. For the study at large: Nucleic acid was either cDNA or gDNA, and it came from T cells, B-cell-depleted T cells, or PBMCs.

CDR1 and CDR2 (germline): SGHNT, YYREEE (reference sequence). CDR3 length equals 14 residues. Trimming cost V 5 bases and J 1 base, with 10 bases left between them. The source is a woman older than 75 with COVID-19, enrolled during active disease. The chain carries TRBV5-4 and TRBJ2-1; no clear D. The sequenced sample consisted of peripheral blood. CDR3 sequence: CASRELPSYNEQFF. CDR3 coding DNA: TGTGCCAGCAGAGAGCTCCCATCCTACAATGAGCAGTTCTTC.